This TCR beta chain was sequenced during a study of vaccination effects on CD4 cells after COVID-19. Study context: Relative to the second dose, post-vaccine samples were obtained a median of 72 days later. Study-level points and caveats: Clones that were induced by infection or by vaccine showed marked contraction late after vaccination. Convalescent patients were scarce in the study, and it lacked early post-infection timepoints.

As to this clone: Its antigen is currently unknown.

Here immunoSEQ multiplex PCR was the method, and the copy in TCRdb shows in-frame clones only, minus some. The sample includes tens of thousands of clones, 78% seen only once; the top ten take about 4.6%. Trimming removed 7 bases from V and 6 bases from J, with 16 bases in between. Germline V gives CDR1 MNHEY, CDR2 SVGAGI. The CDR3 runs 13 residues. Following culture for more than 9 days, CD4+ T cells were isolated. Each participant received a vaccine that was either BNT162b2 or mRNA-1273, given as two doses. The origin of this receptor is a human donor who received a COVID-19 vaccine. Sequences were derived from CD4+ T cells from PBMCs cultured without peptide, sampled after COVID-19 vaccination. The chain joins TRBV6-5 to TRBJ2-7; D ambiguous. The CDR3 DNA reads TGTGCCAGCAAAGTTCAGGTGTCGGGCGAGCAGTACTTC. Residues: CASKVQVSGEQYF.